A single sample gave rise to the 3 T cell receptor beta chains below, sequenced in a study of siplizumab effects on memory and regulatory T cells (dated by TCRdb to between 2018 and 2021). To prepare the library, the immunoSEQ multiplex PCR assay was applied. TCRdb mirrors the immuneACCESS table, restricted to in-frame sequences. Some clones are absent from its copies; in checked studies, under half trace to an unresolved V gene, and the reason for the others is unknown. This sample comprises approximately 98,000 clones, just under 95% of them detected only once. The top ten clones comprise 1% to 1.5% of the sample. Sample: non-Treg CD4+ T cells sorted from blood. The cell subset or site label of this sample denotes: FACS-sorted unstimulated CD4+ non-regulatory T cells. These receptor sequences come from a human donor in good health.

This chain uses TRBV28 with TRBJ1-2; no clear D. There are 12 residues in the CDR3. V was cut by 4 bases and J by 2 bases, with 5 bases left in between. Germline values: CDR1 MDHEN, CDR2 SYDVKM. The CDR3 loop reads CASSWQNYGYTF. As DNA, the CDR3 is TGTGCCAGCAGTTGGCAGAACTATGGCTACACCTTC.

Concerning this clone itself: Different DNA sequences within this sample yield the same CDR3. The CDR3 sequence is CASSPQGSYEQYF. The CDR3 region has the DNA TGTGCCAGCTCACCACAGGGTTCCTACGAGCAGTACTTC. V and J are TRBV18 and TRBJ2-7, with D hard to call. CDR3 size: 13 residues. Trimming shortened V by 1 base and J by 1 base, and 5 bases separated the two germline ends. Per the germline V gene, CDR1 is KGHSH and CDR2 is LQKENI. Looking up the rest from reference TRBV18 and TRBJ2-7 gives the full variable domain: NAGVMQNPRHLVRRRGQEARLRCSPMKGHSHVYWYRQLPEEGLKFMVYLQKENIIDESGMPKERFSAEFPKEGPSILRIQQVVRGDSAAYFCASSPQGSYEQYFGPGTRLTVT.

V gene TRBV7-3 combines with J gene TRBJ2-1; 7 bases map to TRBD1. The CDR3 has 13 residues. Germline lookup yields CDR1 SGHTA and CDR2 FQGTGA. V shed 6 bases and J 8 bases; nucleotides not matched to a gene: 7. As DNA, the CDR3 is TGTGCCAGCAGATTGAACAGGGGAGATGAGCAGTTCTTC. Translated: CASRLNRGDEQFF.